This record concerns one T cell receptor (beta chain) sequence. Its antigen is currently unknown. This specimen belongs to a study of Ad26.COV2.S vaccination and SARS-CoV-2 variants. Looking at the study overall: Into the muscle, Ad26.COV2.S was dosed once or twice, 56 days apart. General study findings and limits: Similar non-spike TCR breadth was seen in vaccine and placebo recipients. Greater spike-specific TCR breadth was seen in vaccine recipients than in placebo recipients. Possible underestimation of total T cell responses by the TCR breadth and depth analyses was noted.

The assay was immunoSEQ multiplex PCR, and TCRdb's table has in-frame clones only and misses some. The table records 300,000 to 400,000 clones, 85% of them present only once. Noted treatment: 15 to 20 received Ad26.COV2.S at low or high dose, single or two shots; 5 received placebo; per-sample allocation not given. Samples were taken on day 63 after the first vaccine or placebo injection. The CDR3 consists of 15 residues. Deletions cut 2 bases from V and 2 bases from J, with 12 bases between. Germline V lookup: CDR1 SGHRS, CDR2 YFSETQ. The source was peripheral blood, collected in a trial of Ad26.COV2.S vaccine versus placebo. The clonotype was recovered from a person between 18 and 60 years old who received the Ad26.COV2.S COVID-19 vaccine or a placebo. The rearrangement links TRBV5-1 to TRBJ2-3; perhaps TRBD1 as D (6 bases). CDR3 sequence: CASSLQGMVTDTQYF. For the CDR3, the DNA is TGCGCCAGCAGCTTACAGGGTATGGTCACAGATACGCAGTATTTT.